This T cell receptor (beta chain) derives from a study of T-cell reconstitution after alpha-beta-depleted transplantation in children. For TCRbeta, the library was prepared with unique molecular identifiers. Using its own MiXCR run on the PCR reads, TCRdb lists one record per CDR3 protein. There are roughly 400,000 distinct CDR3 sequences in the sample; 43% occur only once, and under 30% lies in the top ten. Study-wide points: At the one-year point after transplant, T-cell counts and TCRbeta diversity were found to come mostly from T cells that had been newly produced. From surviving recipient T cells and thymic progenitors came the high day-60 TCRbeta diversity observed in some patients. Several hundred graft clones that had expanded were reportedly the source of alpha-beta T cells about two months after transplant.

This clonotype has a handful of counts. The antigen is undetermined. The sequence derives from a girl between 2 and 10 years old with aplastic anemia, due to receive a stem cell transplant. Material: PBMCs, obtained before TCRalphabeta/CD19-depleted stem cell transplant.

CDR3 in amino acids: CASSFVAGGVLETQYF. The CDR3 DNA follows: TGTGCCAGCAGTTTTGTAGCGGGAGGGGTCCTTGAGACCCAGTACTTC. V gene TRBV27 combines with J gene TRBJ2-5; TRBD2 matches 11 bases. Germline CDR1 is MNHEY and CDR2 is SMNVEV (reference sequence). With V trimmed by 3 bases and J by 5 bases, 8 bases remained unmatched. CDR3 length equals 16 residues.